The clone carrying this T cell receptor (beta chain) was found a few times. What it binds is not known. V was pared by 1 base and J by 2 bases, with 8 bases between. Germline-derived CDR1 and CDR2 are KGHSH and LQKENI. This CDR3 is 14 amino acids long. These data are taken from a study of T cells after yellow fever vaccination. Study-wide results and caveats: Weaker, the secondary response peaked sooner, at day 5 versus 15.

TCRdb independently ran MiXCR on the 5' RACE reads; one entry per CDR3 protein. Of just under 600,000 distinct CDR3 sequences in the sample, approximately 13% were seen once. This clonotype originated in a man aged 25-45 years who received the YFV17D yellow fever vaccine. Sequenced material: PBMCs, taken on the day of the yellow fever booster vaccination. The chain is built from TRBV18 and TRBJ1-1; D ambiguous. The CDR3, as DNA: TGTGCCAGCTCACCACTCAGCGCTAACACTGAAGCTTTCTTT. This codes for CASSPLSANTEAFF.